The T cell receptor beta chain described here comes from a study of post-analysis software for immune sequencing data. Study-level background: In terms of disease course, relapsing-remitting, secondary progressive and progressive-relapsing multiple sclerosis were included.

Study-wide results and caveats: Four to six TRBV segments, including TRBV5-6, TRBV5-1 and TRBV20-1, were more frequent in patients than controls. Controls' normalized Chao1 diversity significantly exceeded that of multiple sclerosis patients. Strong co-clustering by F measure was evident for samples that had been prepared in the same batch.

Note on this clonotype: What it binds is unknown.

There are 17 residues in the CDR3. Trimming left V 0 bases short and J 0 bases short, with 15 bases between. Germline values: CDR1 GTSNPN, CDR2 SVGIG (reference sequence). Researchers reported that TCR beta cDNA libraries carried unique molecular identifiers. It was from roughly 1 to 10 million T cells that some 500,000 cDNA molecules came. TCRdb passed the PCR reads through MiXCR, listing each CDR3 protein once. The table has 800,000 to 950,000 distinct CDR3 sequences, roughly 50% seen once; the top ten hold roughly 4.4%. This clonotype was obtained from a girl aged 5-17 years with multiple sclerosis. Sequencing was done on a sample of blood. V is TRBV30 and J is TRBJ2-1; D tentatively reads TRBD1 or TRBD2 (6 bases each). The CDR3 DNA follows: TGTGCCTGGAGTGTACTAGCAGGGGAGCGCTCCTACAATGAGCAGTTCTTC. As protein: CAWSVLAGERSYNEQFF.